A single sample gave rise to the 24 T cell receptor beta chains below, sequenced in a study of cytomegalovirus exposure and HLA in healthy donors. The PCR contained 60 Vbeta and 13 Jbeta primers. TCRdb's copy holds only in-frame clones and misses some; the assay was immunoSEQ multiplex PCR. Of 250,000 to 350,000 clones listed, roughly 88% are singletons. Source material: PBMCs. The receptors shown here come from a man aged 40-55 years in good health and CMV-seropositive.

The chain combines TRBV7-9 with TRBJ2-1, with 9 bases matching TRBD2. CDR1 and CDR2 from the germline V gene are SEHNR and FQNEAQ (reference sequence). The CDR3 totals 17 residues. Unmatched junction bases numbered 8, after V lost 5 bases and J lost 0 bases. Here the CDR3 DNA reads TGTGCCAGCAGCCCCCGGACTAGCGCCCGCTCCTACAATGAGCAGTTCTTC. This encodes CASSPRTSARSYNEQFF.

This chain links TRBV15 with TRBJ2-7; a possible D gene is TRBD2 (6 bases). The CDR3 spans 15 residues. Between the trimmed V and J ends, which lost 5 bases and 4 bases, there was a span of 18 bases. Germline V lookup: CDR1 LNHNV, CDR2 YYDKDF (reference sequence). DNA of the CDR3: TGTGCCACCAGCCCGGAACGGGGGACGCAATACGAGCAGTACTTC. The encoded protein is CATSPERGTQYEQYF.

The chain links TRBV5-1 to TRBJ1-4, with D possibly TRBD1 on 6 matching bases. Trimming took 0 bases from V and 7 from J, leaving 10 bases between them. The CDR3 is 14 amino acids. Germline CDR1 reads SGHRS; CDR2 reads YFSETQ. The CDR3 reads CASSLGGLGEKLFF. For the CDR3, the DNA is TGCGCCAGCAGCTTGGGGGGGCTCGGTGAAAAACTGTTTTTT. The variable domain in full, with the rest retrieved from reference TRBV5-1 and TRBJ1-4, is KAGVTQTPRYLIKTRGQQVTLSCSPISGHRSVSWYQQTPGQGLQFLFEYFSETQRNKGNFPGRFSGRQFSNSRSEMNVSTLELGDSALYLCASSLGGLGEKLFFGSGTQLSVL.

The chain combines TRBV5-1 with TRBJ2-1, with 9 positions matching TRBD2. The CDR3 contains 16 residues. The germline CDR1 and CDR2 sequences are SGHRS and YFSETQ. J gave up 9 bases and V 3 bases, and 13 bases lay outside the gene matches. CDR3 sequence: CASSSGASSGNGEQFF. The CDR3 DNA sequence: TGCGCCAGCAGCTCTGGGGCCTCTAGCGGGAATGGTGAGCAGTTCTTC.

The CDR3 DNA is TGTGCCAGTAGTCGTCGACAGGCCCCAGGGGTTGAAGCTTTCTTT. Residues: CASSRRQAPGVEAFF. The chain has TRBV19 and TRBJ1-1; possibly TRBD1 for D (6 bases). Germline V gene data show CDR1 as LNHDA and CDR2 as SQIVND (reference sequence). The germline V and J ends were trimmed by 5 bases and 7 bases, with 20 bases remaining between them. The CDR3 contains 15 residues.

The chain combines TRBV30 with TRBJ1-1; 11 nucleotides line up with TRBD1. Trimming cost V 7 bases and J 4 bases; bases outside gene matches: 5. The CDR3 consists of 13 residues. The V gene's germline CDR1 is GTSNPN and CDR2 SVGIG (reference sequence). The CDR3 nucleotides read TGTGCCTCGGACAGGGGGCAAATCACTGAAGCTTTCTTT. It codes for CASDRGQITEAFF.

The V gene is TRBV7-3, the J gene TRBJ1-2; TRBD1 might be the D (5 bases). V lost 2 bases, J lost 7 bases, and 14 bases lay in between. There are 14 residues in the CDR3. CDR1 is SGHTA and CDR2 is FQGTGA in the germline V gene. This CDR3 is CASSLSGREGGYTF. DNA for the CDR3: TGTGCCAGCAGCTTATCGGGCAGGGAAGGTGGCTACACCTTC.

The rearrangement joins TRBV28 to TRBJ1-2; a weak D match, TRBD1 (6 bases). Germline-derived CDR1 and CDR2 are MDHEN and SYDVKM. The CDR3 spans 15 residues. Trimming pared 5 bases from V and 4 bases from J, leaving 17 bases between. This chain's CDR3 is CASSLGGLLGYGYTF. The CDR3, as DNA: TGTGCCAGCAGTCTCGGGGGGCTGTTAGGCTATGGCTACACCTTC.

The chain is built from TRBV7-9 and TRBJ2-7; possibly TRBD1 for D (6 bases). V dropped 1 base and J dropped 4 bases, with 17 bases sitting between them. CDR1 is SEHNR, CDR2 FQNEAQ, per germline (reference sequence). This CDR3 is built from 16 residues. The CDR3 protein is CASSLGFGQGFYEQYF. In nucleotides, the CDR3 is TGTGCCAGCAGCTTAGGGTTCGGGCAGGGGTTTTACGAGCAGTACTTC.

The V and J genes are TRBV6-5 and TRBJ2-1; TRBD2 agrees at 7 bases. In germline, CDR1 is MNHEY, CDR2 SVGAGI. This CDR3 contains 16 residues. With 3 bases clipped from V and 8 bases from J, the junction kept 13 bases outside the gene matches. This CDR3 is CASSYKGGGPWDEQFF. In DNA, the CDR3 is TGTGCCAGCAGTTATAAGGGCGGGGGACCTTGGGATGAGCAGTTCTTC.

This chain joins TRBV18 and TRBJ2-7; tentative D call: TRBD2 (6 bases). CDR1 and CDR2 (germline): KGHSH, LQKENI. CDR3 length: 16 residues. Trimming left V 4 bases short and J 0 bases short, with 16 bases between. The CDR3 bases are TGTGCCAGCTCACAGGGGCGGCGGGACCACTCCTACGAGCAGTACTTC. It yields the protein CASSQGRRDHSYEQYF.

This chain joins TRBV9 and TRBJ2-5; 9 nucleotides match TRBD2. The germline V gene has CDR1 SGDLS and CDR2 YYNGEE. The CDR3 is 18 residues long. Germline trimming cut 2 bases from V and 0 bases from J; bases unmatched to any gene: 11. In nucleotides, the CDR3 is TGTGCCAGCAGCGTTAAAGCGGGAGGAGGGGAGTACCAAGAGACCCAGTACTTC. It specifies CASSVKAGGGEYQETQYF.

V usage is TRBV19 and J usage is TRBJ2-1; D is unclear. Germline CDR1 reads LNHDA; CDR2 reads SQIVND (reference sequence). Trimming shortened V by 5 bases and J by 0 bases, and 17 bases separated the two germline ends. The CDR3 loop spans 17 amino acids. The CDR3 nucleotides are TGTGCCAGTAGTCCGGGTGCTTACTCTTTCTCCTACAATGAGCAGTTCTTC. It specifies CASSPGAYSFSYNEQFF.

The chain carries TRBV7-3 and TRBJ2-2, with D maybe TRBD1 (6 bases). Trimming took 4 bases from V and 4 from J, leaving 19 bases between them. Per the germline V gene, CDR1 is SGHTA and CDR2 is FQGTGA. The CDR3 is made up of 17 amino acids. The CDR3 here is CASSSTAWTAPTGELFF. In nucleotides, the CDR3 is TGTGCCAGCAGCTCAACCGCCTGGACAGCGCCCACCGGGGAGCTGTTTTTT.

The chain links TRBV29-1 to TRBJ2-3; TRBD1 aligns across 7 bases. Germline-derived CDR1 and CDR2 are SQVTM and ANQGSEA. With V trimmed by 6 bases and J by 2 bases, 5 bases remained unmatched. The CDR3 runs to 13 residues. This CDR3 reads CSVPGTATDTQYF. CDR3 DNA: TGCAGCGTGCCCGGGACAGCCACAGATACGCAGTATTTT.

This clone was counted a single time. V gene TRBV5-1 combines with J gene TRBJ2-1; 8 positions agree with TRBD2. Germline V gives CDR1 SGHRS, CDR2 YFSETQ. This CDR3 region has 15 residues. J was trimmed by 6 bases and V by 4 bases; bases with no gene match: 9. The CDR3 loop is CASSPASGSLNEQFF. CDR3 in DNA: TGCGCCAGCAGCCCGGCCAGCGGGAGCCTCAATGAGCAGTTCTTC.

As regards this clone: The junction departs from the called germline gene at one end, perhaps through a read error. V and J are TRBV7-9 and TRBJ1-2; weak D call: TRBD1 (5 bases). The CDR3 sequence is 12 residues long. CDR1 SEHNR and CDR2 FQNEAQ come from the germline V gene (reference sequence). The CDR3 region has the DNA TGTTCCAGCAGCCCCACACAGGATGGCTACACCTTC. Its protein product is CSSSPTQDGYTF.

This rearrangement joins TRBV7-8 to TRBJ2-3; 10 bases match TRBD2. V shed 5 bases, J shed 0 bases, and the junction held 5 bases outside the gene matches. The CDR3 covers 16 residues. Germline V gene data show CDR1 as SGHVS and CDR2 as FQNEAQ. The CDR3 nucleotides are TGTGCCAGCAGCGCTTGGACTAGCGGAAGCACAGATACGCAGTATTTT. As protein: CASSAWTSGSTDTQYF.

The V and J genes are TRBV6-5 and TRBJ2-5; 11 positions agree with TRBD2. The CDR3 loop spans 16 amino acids. Per germline, CDR1 MNHEY and CDR2 SVGAGI. V shed 4 bases and J 4 bases; nucleotides not matched to a gene: 8. Here the CDR3 reads CASSSGTSGVGETQYF. The DNA of the CDR3 is TGTGCCAGCAGTTCAGGGACTAGCGGAGTCGGAGAGACCCAGTACTTC.

V is TRBV7-9 and J is TRBJ2-2, with 7 bases that match TRBD2. Germline assignment: CDR1 SEHNR and CDR2 FQNEAQ (reference sequence). The CDR3 totals 16 residues. V trimming: 6 bases; J trimming: 0 bases; junction bases outside the gene matches: 7. The CDR3 sequence: CASSPTGLANTGELFF. The CDR3 nucleotides are TGTGCCAGCAGTCCTACAGGACTAGCGAACACCGGGGAGCTGTTTTTT.

V usage is TRBV28 and J usage is TRBJ2-1, with 14 positions matching TRBD2. J lost 9 bases, V lost 7 bases, and 8 bases had no gene match. The CDR3 length is 15 residues. The V gene's germline CDR1 is MDHEN and CDR2 SYDVKM. CDR3 amino acids: CASTRGTSGRREQFF. The CDR3 bases are TGTGCCAGCACTCGGGGGACTAGCGGGAGACGTGAGCAGTTCTTC.

The chain joins TRBV11-3 to TRBJ2-2; 10 nucleotides match TRBD2. Germline V lookup: CDR1 SGHNT, CDR2 YENEEA. V lost 6 bases and J lost 5; bases outside the gene matches: 9. This CDR3 is 16 amino acids long. The CDR3 DNA reads as TGTGCCAGCAGTTTAATAGCGGGAGGAATTACCGGGGAGCTGTTTTTT. Translation gives CASSLIAGGITGELFF.

The chain employs TRBV2 and TRBJ2-7; D possibly corresponds to TRBD1 (5 bases). In germline, CDR1 is SNHLY, CDR2 FYNNEI. The length of the CDR3 is 15 residues. Trimming shortened V by 6 bases and J by 4 bases, and 19 bases separated the two germline ends. As DNA, the CDR3 is TGTGCCAGCAGCGCTACCTCAGGGAACCTTTACGAGCAGTACTTC. Its translation: CASSATSGNLYEQYF. Complete variable domain (other parts from reference TRBV2 and TRBJ2-7): EPEVTQTPSHQVTQMGQEVILRCVPISNHLYFYWYRQILGQKVEFLVSFYNNEISEKSEIFDDQFSVERPDGSNFTLKIRSTKLEDSAMYFCASSATSGNLYEQYFGPGTRLTVT.

The CDR3 loop is CASSLGAALTGELFF. CDR3 sequence (DNA): TGTGCCAGCAGCTTAGGAGCGGCCCTCACCGGGGAGCTGTTTTTT. The chain employs TRBV13 and TRBJ2-2; D possibly corresponds to TRBD2 (5 bases). The germline V gene has CDR1 PRHDT and CDR2 FYEKMQ (reference sequence). V was shortened by 0 bases and J by 4 bases, with 9 bases between the two germline ends. The CDR3 is 15 amino acids.